This TCR beta chain was retrieved from a study of cytomegalovirus exposure and HLA in healthy donors. Turning to the study itself: There were 350 to 450 genotyped donors. Of these, roughly 80% fell in the genetic ancestry cluster associated with self-reported Caucasian donors.

Primers for the PCR totalled 60 Vbeta and 13 Jbeta. Profiling relied on immunoSEQ multiplex PCR, and the TCRdb table lists in-frame clones only, not all of them. The sample has about 68,000 clones; roughly four fifths are singletons. CDR1 and CDR2 (germline): LNHDA, SQIVND (reference sequence). The CDR3 is 18 residues long. Unmatched junction bases numbered 15, after V lost 3 bases and J lost 9 bases. Sequences were obtained from PBMCs. J is TRBJ1-6 and V is TRBV19; 9 bases are a match to TRBD1. This TCR came from a human donor in good health. The chain's CDR3 is CASSIWGIPGQGSSPLHF. DNA for the CDR3: TGTGCCAGTAGTATCTGGGGGATCCCGGGACAGGGAAGTTCACCCCTCCACTTT.